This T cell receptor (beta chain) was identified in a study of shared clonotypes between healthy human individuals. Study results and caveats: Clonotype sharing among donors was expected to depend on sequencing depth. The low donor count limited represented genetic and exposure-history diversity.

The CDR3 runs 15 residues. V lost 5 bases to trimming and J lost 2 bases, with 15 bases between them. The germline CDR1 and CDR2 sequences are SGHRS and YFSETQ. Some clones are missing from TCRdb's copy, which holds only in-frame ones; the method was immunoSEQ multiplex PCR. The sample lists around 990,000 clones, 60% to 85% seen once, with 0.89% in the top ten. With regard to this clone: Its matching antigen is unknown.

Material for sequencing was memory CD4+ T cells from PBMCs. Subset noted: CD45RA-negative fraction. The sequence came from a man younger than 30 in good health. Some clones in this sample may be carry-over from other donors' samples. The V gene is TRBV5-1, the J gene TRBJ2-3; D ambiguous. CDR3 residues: CASSPPALITDTQYF. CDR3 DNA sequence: TGCGCCAGCAGTCCACCGGCTTTGATCACAGATACGCAGTATTTT.